The 12 T cell receptor beta chains listed next were all sequenced from one sample in a study of glioma-infiltrating T cells after dendritic cell vaccination. Profiling relied on immunoSEQ multiplex PCR, and the TCRdb table lists in-frame clones only, not all of them. Counted here are roughly 100,000 clones, about 90% occurring once; the ten biggest clones make up approximately 3%. Time point indicated: after dendritic cell vaccination, including at tumor progression/relapse. Sample: blood, taken after dendritic cell vaccination. The receptors stem from a human donor with glioblastoma.

V usage is TRBV7-8 and J usage is TRBJ2-2, with D maybe TRBD1 (5 bases). CDR1 SGHVS and CDR2 FQNEAQ come from the germline V gene. The CDR3 extends over 15 amino acids. Trimming removed 8 bases from V and 0 bases from J, with 13 bases in between. The CDR3 reads CASRPGASNTGELFF. The CDR3 nucleotides are TGTGCCAGCCGCCCTGGGGCTTCGAACACCGGGGAGCTGTTTTTT.

The chain employs TRBV25-1 and TRBJ1-5; 7 positions agree with TRBD1. V shed 2 bases and J 6 bases; nucleotides not matched to a gene: 4. CDR3 length: 14 residues. Germline V CDR1 and CDR2: MGHDK, SYGVNS. In nucleotides, the CDR3 is TGTGCCAGCAGTGAAACAGGGGTTCGTCAGCCCCAGCATTTT. Its translation: CASSETGVRQPQHF.

V gene TRBV6-5 combines with J gene TRBJ1-1; D uncertain. Germline CDR1 and CDR2: MNHEY and SVGAGI. Trimming pared 6 bases from V and 4 bases from J, leaving 15 bases between. The CDR3 is 14 residues long. Here the CDR3 DNA reads TGTGCCAGCAGCCAACAGCGGTATACCACTGAAGCTTTCTTT. This sequence encodes CASSQQRYTTEAFF.

The chain is built from TRBV7-9 and TRBJ1-4; 11 bases align to TRBD1. Germline-derived CDR1 and CDR2 are SEHNR and FQNEAQ (reference sequence). With 4 bases clipped from V and 8 bases from J, the junction kept 6 bases outside the gene matches. The CDR3 has 15 amino acids. Written as DNA, the CDR3 is TGTGCCAGCAGCTCCGGACAGGGGGCTAGGGAAAAACTGTTTTTT. It is translated as CASSSGQGAREKLFF.

The gene calls are TRBV11-3 and TRBJ2-5, with D uncertain. CDR3 size: 13 residues. Trimming removed 1 base at V and 4 bases at J, with 7 bases between. Germline assignment: CDR1 SGHNT and CDR2 YENEEA. The CDR3 DNA is TGTGCCAGCAGCTTAGTAAGCGTAGAGACCCAGTACTTC. This gives the protein CASSLVSVETQYF.

The gene calls are TRBV10-2 and TRBJ2-1; D not resolved. Per germline, CDR1 WSHSY and CDR2 SAAADI. V was pared by 5 bases and J by 8 bases, with 22 bases between. This CDR3 has 16 residues. As DNA, the CDR3 is TGCGCCAGCAGTTACTTCCTAGAAGACGCTTCCTATGAGCAGTTCTTC. Translating gives CASSYFLEDASYEQFF.

The J gene is TRBJ1-1, the V gene TRBV18; the D is unclear. The CDR3 has 12 residues. Trimming stripped 3 bases from V and 8 bases from J, with 10 bases between. Germline-derived CDR1 and CDR2 are KGHSH and LQKENI. The CDR3 DNA reads as TGTGCCAGCTCACCGACGACTGAAGAAGCTTTCTTT. Translation gives CASSPTTEEAFF.

In DNA form, the CDR3 reads TGTGCCAGCAGTGTAGGGTCAGCGGCGGATACGCAGTATTTT. This codes for CASSVGSAADTQYF. The chain links TRBV7-3 to TRBJ2-3; D is perhaps TRBD2 (5 bases). Germline V CDR1 and CDR2: SGHTA, FQGTGA. V shed 6 bases and J shed 6 bases, with 16 bases lying between them. There are 14 residues in the CDR3.

The gene calls are TRBV5-6 and TRBJ2-7; TRBD1 matches 9 bases. V lost 0 bases, J lost 0 bases, and 13 bases stayed unmatched. Germline V gene lookup returns CDR1 SGHDT and CDR2 YYEEEE. The CDR3 contains 19 residues. CDR3 region: CASSLDRDRVPVSSYEQYF. The CDR3 nucleotides read TGTGCCAGCAGCTTGGATCGGGACAGGGTTCCCGTGAGCTCCTACGAGCAGTACTTC.

The chain recombines TRBV6-1 with TRBJ2-2; no firm D call. The CDR3 contains 14 residues. Trimming shortened V by 4 bases and J by 5 bases, and 11 bases separated the two germline ends. The germline gives CDR1 MNHNS, CDR2 SASEGT. The CDR3: CASSALTWTGELFF. DNA for the CDR3: TGTGCCAGCAGTGCGCTGACATGGACCGGGGAGCTGTTTTTT.

The CDR3 DNA follows: TGTGCCTGGAACCACTTCTCCGGGGGGCCGGGTGAAAAACTGTTTTTT. Amino acid sequence: CAWNHFSGGPGEKLFF. V is TRBV30 and J is TRBJ1-4, with D maybe TRBD1 (6 bases). Trimming left V 4 bases short and J 7 bases short, with 22 bases between. CDR1 and CDR2 from the germline V gene are GTSNPN and SVGIG (reference sequence). CDR3 length equals 16 residues.

The chain recombines TRBV5-1 with TRBJ2-7; D is possibly TRBD2 (6 bases). Germline assignment: CDR1 SGHRS and CDR2 YFSETQ. V gave up 5 bases and J gave up 4 bases, with 10 bases separating them. The CDR3 has 12 residues. CDR3 loop: CASSVSGYEQYF. For the CDR3, the DNA is TGCGCCAGCAGTGTTAGCGGTTACGAGCAGTACTTC.